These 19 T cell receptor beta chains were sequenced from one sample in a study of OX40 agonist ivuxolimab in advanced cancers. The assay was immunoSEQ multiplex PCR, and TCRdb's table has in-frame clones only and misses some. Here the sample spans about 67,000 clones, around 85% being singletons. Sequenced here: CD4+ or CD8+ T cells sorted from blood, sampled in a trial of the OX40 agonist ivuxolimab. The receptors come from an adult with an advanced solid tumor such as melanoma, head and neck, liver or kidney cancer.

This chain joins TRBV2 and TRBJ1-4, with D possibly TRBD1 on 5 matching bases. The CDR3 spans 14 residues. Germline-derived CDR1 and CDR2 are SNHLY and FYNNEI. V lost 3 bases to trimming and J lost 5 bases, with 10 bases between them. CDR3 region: CASSDRTSNEKLFF. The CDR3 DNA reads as TGTGCCAGCAGTGACAGGACAAGCAATGAAAAACTGTTTTTT.

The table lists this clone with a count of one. CDR3 region: CASAAKGRIGELFF. The CDR3 DNA follows: TGTGCCAGCGCCGCGAAGGGGCGGATCGGGGAGCTGTTTTTT. This chain connects TRBV2 to TRBJ2-2, with a possible D match to TRBD1 (5 bases). Germline V CDR1 and CDR2: SNHLY, FYNNEI. V dropped 8 bases and J dropped 7 bases, with 17 bases sitting between them. The length of the CDR3 is 14 residues.

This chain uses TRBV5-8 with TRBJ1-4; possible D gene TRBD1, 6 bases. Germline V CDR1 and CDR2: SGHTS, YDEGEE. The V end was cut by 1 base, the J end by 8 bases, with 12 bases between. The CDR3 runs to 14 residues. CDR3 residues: CASSLPSRGEKLFF. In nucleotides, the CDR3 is TGTGCCAGCAGCTTGCCCTCTAGGGGGGAAAAACTGTTTTTT.

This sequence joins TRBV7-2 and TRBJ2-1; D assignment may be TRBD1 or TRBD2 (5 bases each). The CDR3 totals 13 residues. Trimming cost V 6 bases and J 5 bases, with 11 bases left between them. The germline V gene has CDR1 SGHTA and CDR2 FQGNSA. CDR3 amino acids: CASSRDGNNEQFF. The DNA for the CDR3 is TGTGCCAGCAGTCGGGACGGAAACAATGAGCAGTTCTTC.

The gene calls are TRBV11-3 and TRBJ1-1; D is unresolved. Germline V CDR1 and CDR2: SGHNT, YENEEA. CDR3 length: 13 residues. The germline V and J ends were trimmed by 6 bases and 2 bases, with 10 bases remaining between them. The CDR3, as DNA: TGTGCCAGCAGTTTGTATGAAAACACTGAAGCTTTCTTT. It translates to CASSLYENTEAFF.

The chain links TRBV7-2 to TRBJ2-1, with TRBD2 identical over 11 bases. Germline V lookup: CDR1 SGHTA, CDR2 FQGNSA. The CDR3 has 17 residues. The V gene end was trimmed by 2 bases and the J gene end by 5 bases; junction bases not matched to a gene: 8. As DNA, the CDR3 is TGTGCCAGCAGCTTACCCATTAGCGGGGGGGTTAACAATGAGCAGTTCTTC. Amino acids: CASSLPISGGVNNEQFF.

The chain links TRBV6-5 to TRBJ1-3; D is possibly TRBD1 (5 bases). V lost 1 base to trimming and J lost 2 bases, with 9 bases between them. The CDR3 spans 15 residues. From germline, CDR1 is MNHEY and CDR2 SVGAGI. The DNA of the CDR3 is TGTGCCAGCAGTTACTGGGGGTTTCCTGGAAACACCATATATTTT. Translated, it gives CASSYWGFPGNTIYF.

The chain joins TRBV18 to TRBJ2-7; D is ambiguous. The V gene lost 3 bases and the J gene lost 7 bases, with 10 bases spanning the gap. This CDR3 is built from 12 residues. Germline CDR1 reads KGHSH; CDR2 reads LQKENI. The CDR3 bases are TGTGCCAGCTCACCGCCTTCTCGGGAGCAGTACTTC. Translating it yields CASSPPSREQYF.

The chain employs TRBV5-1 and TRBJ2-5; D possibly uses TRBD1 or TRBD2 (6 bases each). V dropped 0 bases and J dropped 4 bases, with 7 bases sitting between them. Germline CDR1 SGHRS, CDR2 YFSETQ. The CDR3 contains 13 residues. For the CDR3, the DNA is TGCGCCAGCAGCTTGGAGGGGGGAGAGACCCAGTACTTC. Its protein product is CASSLEGGETQYF.

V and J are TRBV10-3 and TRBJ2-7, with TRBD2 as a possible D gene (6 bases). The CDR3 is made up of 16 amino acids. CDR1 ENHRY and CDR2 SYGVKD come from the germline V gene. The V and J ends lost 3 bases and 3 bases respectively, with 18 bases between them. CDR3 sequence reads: CAISDPGGASFYEQYF. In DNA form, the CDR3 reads TGTGCCATCAGTGACCCTGGAGGGGCGAGTTTCTACGAGCAGTACTTC.

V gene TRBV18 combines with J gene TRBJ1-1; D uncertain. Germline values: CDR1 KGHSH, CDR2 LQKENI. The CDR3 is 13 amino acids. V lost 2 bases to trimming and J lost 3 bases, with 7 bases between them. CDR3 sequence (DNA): TGTGCCAGCTCACCAGGGTCGGACACTGAAGCTTTCTTT. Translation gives CASSPGSDTEAFF.

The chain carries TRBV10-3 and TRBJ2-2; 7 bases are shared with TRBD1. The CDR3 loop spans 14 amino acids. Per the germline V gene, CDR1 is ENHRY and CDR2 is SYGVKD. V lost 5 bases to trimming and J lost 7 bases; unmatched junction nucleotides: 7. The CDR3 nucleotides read TGTGCCATCAGTCCTACAGGGGACGGCGGGGAGCTGTTTTTT. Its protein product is CAISPTGDGGELFF.

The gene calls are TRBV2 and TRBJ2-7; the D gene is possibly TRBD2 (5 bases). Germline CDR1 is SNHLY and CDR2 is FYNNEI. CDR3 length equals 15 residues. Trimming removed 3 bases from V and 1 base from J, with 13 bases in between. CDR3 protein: CASSDVGEKSYEQYF. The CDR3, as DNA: TGTGCCAGCAGTGACGTCGGGGAAAAATCCTACGAGCAGTACTTC.

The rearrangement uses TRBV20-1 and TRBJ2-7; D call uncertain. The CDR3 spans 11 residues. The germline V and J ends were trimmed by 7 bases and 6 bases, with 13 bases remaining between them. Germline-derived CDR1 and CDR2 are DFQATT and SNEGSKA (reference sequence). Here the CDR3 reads CSVSPSGEQYF. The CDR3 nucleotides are TGCAGTGTCAGCCCTTCGGGCGAGCAGTACTTC.

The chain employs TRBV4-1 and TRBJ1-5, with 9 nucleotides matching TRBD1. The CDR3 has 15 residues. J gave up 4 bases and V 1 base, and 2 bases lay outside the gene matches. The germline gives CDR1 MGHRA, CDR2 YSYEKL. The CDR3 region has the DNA TGCGCCAGCAGCCAAGCCGGGACAGGGAATCAGCCCCAGCATTTT. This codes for CASSQAGTGNQPQHF.

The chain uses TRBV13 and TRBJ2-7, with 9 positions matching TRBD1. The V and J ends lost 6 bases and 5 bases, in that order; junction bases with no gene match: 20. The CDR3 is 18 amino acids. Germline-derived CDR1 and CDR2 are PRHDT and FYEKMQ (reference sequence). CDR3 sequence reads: CASSLIPGQGSISDEQYF. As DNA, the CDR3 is TGTGCCAGCAGTCTGATCCCGGGACAGGGTAGTATAAGCGACGAGCAGTACTTC.

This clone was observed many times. The CDR3 nucleotides read TGCGCCAGCAGCCAAGAAGCCGGGCAGTCGATTATTCCCCAGCATTTT. The encoded protein is CASSQEAGQSIIPQHF. The V and J genes are TRBV4-1 and TRBJ1-5; no clear D gene. In germline, CDR1 is MGHRA, CDR2 YSYEKL. The CDR3 extends over 16 amino acids. Trimming cost V 0 bases and J 10 bases, with 19 bases left between them.

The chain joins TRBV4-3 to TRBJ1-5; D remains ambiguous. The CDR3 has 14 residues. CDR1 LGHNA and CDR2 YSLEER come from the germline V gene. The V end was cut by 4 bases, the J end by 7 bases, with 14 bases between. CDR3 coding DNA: TGCGCCAGCAGCCCTGAACTGAGGGAGCAGCCCCAGCATTTT. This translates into CASSPELREQPQHF.

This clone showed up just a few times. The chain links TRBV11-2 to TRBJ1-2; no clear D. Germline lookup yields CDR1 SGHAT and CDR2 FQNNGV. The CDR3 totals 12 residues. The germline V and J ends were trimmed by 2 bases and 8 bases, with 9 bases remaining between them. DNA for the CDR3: TGTGCCAGCAGCTTAATTCCCTCAGGCTACACCTTC. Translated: CASSLIPSGYTF. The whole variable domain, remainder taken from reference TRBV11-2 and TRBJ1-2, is EAGVAQSPRYKIIEKRQSVAFWCNPISGHATLYWYQQILGQGPKLLIQFQNNGVVDDSQLPKDRFSAERLKGVDSTLKIQPAKLEDSAVYLCASSLIPSGYTFGSGTRLTVV.